The 15 T cell receptor beta chains given below trace back to one sample, sequenced in a study of T cells in Graves' hyperthyroidism and ophthalmopathy. RNA transcripts yielded amplified TCR beta CDR3 regions. The study used the HTBI primer set for a first-round RT-PCR of the TCR CDR3. One entry per CDR3 protein, called by TCRdb with MiXCR from the multiplex PCR reads. Here the sample spans hundreds of thousands of distinct CDR3 sequences, less than 15% being singletons. Sequenced material: blood. All receptors derive from a woman in her thirties or forties with Graves' hyperthyroidism.

Only a few counts were recorded for this clonotype. CDR3 coding DNA: TGTGCCAGTACTCCTAGGACCACAGATACGCAGTATTTT. Amino acids: CASTPRTTDTQYF. V and J are TRBV3-1 and TRBJ2-3; D is ambiguous. CDR3 size: 13 residues. Trimming removed 9 bases from V and 2 bases from J, with 12 bases in between. The germline V gene encodes CDR1 LGHDT and CDR2 YNNKEL (reference sequence).

A few counts support this clonotype. The chain employs TRBV19 and TRBJ2-7; perhaps TRBD1 as D (5 bases). CDR1 and CDR2 from the germline V gene are LNHDA and SQIVND (reference sequence). V lost 3 bases to trimming and J lost 3 bases, with 18 bases between them. The CDR3 extends over 16 amino acids. This chain's CDR3 is CASSIRLSGQGYEQYF. DNA of the CDR3: TGTGCCAGTAGTATTAGACTGTCGGGCCAGGGCTACGAGCAGTACTTC. Based on the CDR3 plus reference TRBV19 and TRBJ2-7, the full variable domain is DGGITQSPKYLFRKEGQNVTLSCEQNLNHDAMYWYRQDPGQGLRLIYYSQIVNDFQKGDIAEGYSVSREKKESFPLTVTSAQKNPTAFYLCASSIRLSGQGYEQYFGPGTRLTVT.

This clonotype was recorded many times. The rearrangement joins TRBV20-1 to TRBJ2-5; the D gene is possibly TRBD2 (6 bases). Trimming took 4 bases from V and 4 from J, leaving 19 bases between them. CDR1 and CDR2 (germline): DFQATT, SNEGSKA (reference sequence). The CDR3 is 15 residues long. The CDR3 bases are TGCAGTGCTAATCCCCTGACTAGTTCCTCAGAGACCCAGTACTTC. The encoded protein is CSANPLTSSSETQYF.

This clonotype was counted between two and nine times. The V call is TRBV30, the J call TRBJ2-7; unclear D gene. From germline, CDR1 is GTSNPN and CDR2 SVGIG (reference sequence). This CDR3 is 15 amino acids long. Trimming took 2 bases from V and 3 from J, leaving 17 bases between them. CDR3 amino acids: CAWSSGIHTGYEQYF. The CDR3 nucleotides are TGTGCCTGGAGTAGTGGAATACACACCGGCTACGAGCAGTACTTC.

This clonotype was counted a single time. It may be a read error: a sequence one base away is much more abundant. The chain joins TRBV29-1 to TRBJ2-7; D perhaps matches TRBD1 (6 bases). V was cut by 4 bases and J by 4 bases, with 14 bases left in between. The CDR3 consists of 13 residues. CDR1 is SQVTM and CDR2 is ANQGSEA in the germline V gene. The CDR3 loop reads CSVGQEAGYEQYF. DNA of the CDR3: TGCAGCGTTGGACAGGAGGCAGGTTACGAGCAGTACTTC.

This clonotype was seen many times. V and J are TRBV27 and TRBJ2-7; 7 bases map to TRBD1. The V gene's germline CDR1 is MNHEY and CDR2 SMNVEV (reference sequence). The junction had 11 bases not matched to a gene; V was cut back by 8 bases and J by 4 bases. The CDR3 sequence is 14 residues long. The chain's CDR3 is CASRTGAPLYEQYF. The CDR3 DNA is TGTGCCAGCCGAACAGGGGCCCCTTTGTACGAGCAGTACTTC.

In this sample, this clonotype turned up many times. The chain carries TRBV6-1 and TRBJ2-3; D unclear. The germline CDR1 and CDR2 sequences are MNHNS and SASEGT. The CDR3 spans 15 residues. Trimming shortened V by 5 bases and J by 5 bases, and 17 bases separated the two germline ends. The DNA for the CDR3 is TGTGCCAGCAGTCCGACTCCTAATTTGGGAGATACGCAGTATTTT. Translation: CASSPTPNLGDTQYF.

This clonotype was detected ten times or more. This chain joins TRBV28 and TRBJ2-5; weak D call: TRBD2 (5 bases). Trimming cost V 6 bases and J 5 bases, with 19 bases left between them. This CDR3 has 15 amino acids. Germline lookup yields CDR1 MDHEN and CDR2 SYDVKM. Here the CDR3 DNA reads TGTGCCAGCAGCCCCGGCGATGGGCGGGTGGAGACCCAGTACTTC. Translating gives CASSPGDGRVETQYF.

This clonotype was seen repeatedly, ten times or more. V and J are TRBV3-1 and TRBJ2-1, with D perhaps TRBD2 (6 bases). V was pared by 0 bases and J by 0 bases, with 12 bases between. Germline lookup yields CDR1 LGHDT and CDR2 YNNKEL (reference sequence). The CDR3 runs 17 residues. CDR3 in amino acids: CASSQDISGTSYNEQFF. CDR3 in DNA: TGTGCCAGCAGCCAAGATATTAGCGGCACCTCCTACAATGAGCAGTTCTTC.

The chain employs TRBV20-1 and TRBJ2-7; 15 bases are a match to TRBD2. The V segment lost 4 bases and the J segment 6 bases; nucleotides outside the gene matches: 7. The germline V gene has CDR1 DFQATT and CDR2 SNEGSKA (reference sequence). The CDR3 consists of 15 residues. This CDR3 reads CSAIGLAGGPSEQYF. CDR3 sequence (DNA): TGCAGTGCTATCGGACTAGCGGGAGGGCCTAGCGAGCAGTACTTC.

This clonotype has more than one count but fewer than ten. The chain uses TRBV6-1 and TRBJ1-2, with 7 bases fitting TRBD1. This CDR3 has 15 residues. Trimming removed 3 bases from V and 1 base from J; junction bases left unmatched: 5. Germline V gene sequence: CDR1 MNHNS, CDR2 SASEGT. CDR3 region: CASSDSRGFNYGYTF. CDR3 sequence (DNA): TGTGCCAGCAGTGATTCCAGGGGGTTTAACTATGGCTACACCTTC.

Many counts were recorded for this clonotype. The chain combines TRBV6-2 or TRBV6-3 with TRBJ2-5; TRBD2 matches at 11 bases. Germline values: CDR1 MNHEY, CDR2 SVGEGT. The CDR3 has 14 amino acids. V was pared by 7 bases and J by 5 bases, with 6 bases of the junction left unmatched. The CDR3 nucleotides read TGTGCCAGCACCCTACTAGCGGGAGTGGAGACCCAGTACTTC. Translation: CASTLLAGVETQYF.

This clonotype was observed many times. This chain joins TRBV5-1 and TRBJ2-3; 8 bases line up with TRBD2. Trimming removed 0 bases from V and 3 bases from J; junction bases left unmatched: 3. The CDR3 has 15 residues. CDR1 SGHRS and CDR2 YFSETQ come from the germline V gene. CDR3 nucleotides: TGCGCCAGCAGCTTGGATGTAGCGGGAACAGATACGCAGTATTTT. Translated: CASSLDVAGTDTQYF.

This rearrangement joins TRBV28 to TRBJ1-2, with 8 bases aligning to TRBD1. The length of the CDR3 is 12 residues. Germline CDR1 and CDR2: MDHEN and SYDVKM. J gave up 11 bases and V 11 bases, and 13 bases lay outside the gene matches. The CDR3 protein is CAGRDRGAVYTF. CDR3 coding DNA: TGTGCCGGCCGTGACAGGGGCGCGGTTTACACCTTC.

A few counts support this clonotype. The chain links TRBV4-1 to TRBJ2-2; D unresolved. The V end was cut by 1 base, the J end by 2 bases, with 5 bases between. Germline V gene data show CDR1 as MGHRA and CDR2 as YSYEKL. The CDR3 covers 14 residues. CDR3 in amino acids: CASSQGDNTGELFF. CDR3 nucleotides: TGCGCCAGCAGCCAAGGGGATAACACCGGGGAGCTGTTTTTT.